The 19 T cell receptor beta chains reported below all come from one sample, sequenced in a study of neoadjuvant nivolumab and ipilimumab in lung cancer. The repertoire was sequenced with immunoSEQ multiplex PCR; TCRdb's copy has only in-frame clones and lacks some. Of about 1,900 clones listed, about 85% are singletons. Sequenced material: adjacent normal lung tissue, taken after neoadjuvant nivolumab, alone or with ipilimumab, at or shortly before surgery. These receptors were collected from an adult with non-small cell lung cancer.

CDR3 DNA sequence: TGTGCCAGCAGTTACTCTCACAGGTTCACAGATACGCAGTATTTT. It codes for CASSYSHRFTDTQYF. J is TRBJ2-3 and V is TRBV6-5, with a tentative D call TRBD1 (5 bases). The CDR3 contains 15 residues. The V end was cut by 0 bases, the J end by 2 bases, with 9 bases between. Per germline, CDR1 MNHEY and CDR2 SVGAGI.

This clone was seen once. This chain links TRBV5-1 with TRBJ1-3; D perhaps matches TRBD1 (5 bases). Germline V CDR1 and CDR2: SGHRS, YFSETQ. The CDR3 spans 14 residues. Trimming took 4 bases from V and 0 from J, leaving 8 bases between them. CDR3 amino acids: CASSTGSSGNTIYF. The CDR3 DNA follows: TGCGCCAGCAGCACAGGTTCCTCTGGAAACACCATATATTTT.

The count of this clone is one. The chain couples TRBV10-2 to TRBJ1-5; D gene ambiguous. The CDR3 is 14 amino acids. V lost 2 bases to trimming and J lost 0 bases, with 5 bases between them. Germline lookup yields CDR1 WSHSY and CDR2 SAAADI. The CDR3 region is CASSETDSNQPQHF. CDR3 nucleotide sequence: TGCGCCAGCAGTGAGACGGATAGCAATCAGCCCCAGCATTTT.

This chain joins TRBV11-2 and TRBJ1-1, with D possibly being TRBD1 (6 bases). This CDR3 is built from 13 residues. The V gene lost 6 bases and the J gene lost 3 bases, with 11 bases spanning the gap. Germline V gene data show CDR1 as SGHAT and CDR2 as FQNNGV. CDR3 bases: TGTGCCAGCAGAGGACAGACTTACACTGAAGCTTTCTTT. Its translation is CASRGQTYTEAFF. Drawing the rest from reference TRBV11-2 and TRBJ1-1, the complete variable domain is EAGVAQSPRYKIIEKRQSVAFWCNPISGHATLYWYQQILGQGPKLLIQFQNNGVVDDSQLPKDRFSAERLKGVDSTLKIQPAKLEDSAVYLCASRGQTYTEAFFGQGTRLTVV.

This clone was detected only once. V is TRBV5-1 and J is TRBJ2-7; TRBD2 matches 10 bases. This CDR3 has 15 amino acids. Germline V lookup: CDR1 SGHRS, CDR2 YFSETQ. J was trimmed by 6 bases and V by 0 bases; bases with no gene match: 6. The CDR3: CASSLELAGAPEQYF. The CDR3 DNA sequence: TGCGCCAGCAGCTTGGAGCTAGCGGGAGCCCCCGAGCAGTACTTC.

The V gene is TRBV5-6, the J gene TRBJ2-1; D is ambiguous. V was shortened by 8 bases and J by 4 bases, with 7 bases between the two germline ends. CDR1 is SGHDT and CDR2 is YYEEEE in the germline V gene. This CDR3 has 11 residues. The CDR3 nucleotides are TGTGCCAGTCGCTGGTACAATGAGCAGTTCTTC. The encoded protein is CASRWYNEQFF.

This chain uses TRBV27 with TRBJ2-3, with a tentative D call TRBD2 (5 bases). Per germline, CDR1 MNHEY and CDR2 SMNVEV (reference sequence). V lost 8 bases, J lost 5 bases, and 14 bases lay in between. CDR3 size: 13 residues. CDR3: CASCRRAGDTQYF. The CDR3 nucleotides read TGTGCCAGCTGTCGGCGGGCGGGAGATACGCAGTATTTT.

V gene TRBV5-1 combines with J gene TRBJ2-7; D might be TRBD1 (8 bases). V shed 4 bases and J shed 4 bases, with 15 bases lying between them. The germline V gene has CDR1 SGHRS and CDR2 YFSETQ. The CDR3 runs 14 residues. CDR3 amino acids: CASSRGQGGYEQYF. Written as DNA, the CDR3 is TGCGCCAGCAGCCGAGGACAGGGAGGGTACGAGCAGTACTTC.

The CDR3 reads CASSPTGGSGVSYEQYF. CDR3 DNA: TGTGCCAGCTCACCCACCGGTGGTAGCGGGGTTTCCTACGAGCAGTACTTC. The gene calls are TRBV18 and TRBJ2-7; 8 positions match TRBD2. The length of the CDR3 is 17 residues. Germline-derived CDR1 and CDR2 are KGHSH and LQKENI. The V and J ends lost 3 bases and 1 base, in that order; junction bases with no gene match: 11.

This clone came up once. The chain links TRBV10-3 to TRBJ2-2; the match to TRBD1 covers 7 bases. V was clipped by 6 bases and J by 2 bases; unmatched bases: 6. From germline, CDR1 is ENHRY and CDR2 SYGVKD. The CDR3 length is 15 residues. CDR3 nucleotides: TGTGCCATCAGCACCGGGACAGACAACACCGGGGAGCTGTTTTTT. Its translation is CAISTGTDNTGELFF.

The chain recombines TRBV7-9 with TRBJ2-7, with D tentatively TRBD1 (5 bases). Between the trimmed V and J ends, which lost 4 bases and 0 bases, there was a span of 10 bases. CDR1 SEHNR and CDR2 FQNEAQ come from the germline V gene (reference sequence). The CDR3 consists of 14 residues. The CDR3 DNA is TGTGCCAGCAGCTCCCTGACAGCCTCCTACGAGCAGTACTTC. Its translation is CASSSLTASYEQYF.

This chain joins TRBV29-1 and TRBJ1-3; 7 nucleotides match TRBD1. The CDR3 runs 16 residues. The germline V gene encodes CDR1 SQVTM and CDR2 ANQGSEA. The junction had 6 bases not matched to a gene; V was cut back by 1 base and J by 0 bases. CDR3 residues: CSVEVRGQSSGNTIYF. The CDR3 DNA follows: TGCAGCGTTGAAGTCCGGGGACAGAGCTCTGGAAACACCATATATTTT.

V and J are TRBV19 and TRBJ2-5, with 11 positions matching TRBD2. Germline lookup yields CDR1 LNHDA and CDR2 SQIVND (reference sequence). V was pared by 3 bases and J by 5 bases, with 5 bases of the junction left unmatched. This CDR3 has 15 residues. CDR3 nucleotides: TGTGCCAGTAGTATTTTAGCGGGAGGGCTGGAGACCCAGTACTTC. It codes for CASSILAGGLETQYF.

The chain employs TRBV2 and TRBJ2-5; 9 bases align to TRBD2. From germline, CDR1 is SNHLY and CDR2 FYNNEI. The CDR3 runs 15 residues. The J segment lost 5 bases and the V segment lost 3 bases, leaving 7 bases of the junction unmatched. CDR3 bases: TGTGCCAGCAGTGATGGCGGGAGGGCCAGTGAGACCCAGTACTTC. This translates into CASSDGGRASETQYF.

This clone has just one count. Written as DNA, the CDR3 is TGTGCCAGCAGCCAATTGACCGAGCCGGAGCTCTGCTACGAGCAGTACTTC. Residues: CASSQLTEPELCYEQYF. The V and J genes are TRBV4-2 and TRBJ2-7, with D uncertain. CDR3 size: 17 residues. CDR1 and CDR2 from the germline V gene are LGHNA and YNFKEQ. The V end lost 2 bases, the J end lost 3 bases, and 20 bases lay between the germline ends.

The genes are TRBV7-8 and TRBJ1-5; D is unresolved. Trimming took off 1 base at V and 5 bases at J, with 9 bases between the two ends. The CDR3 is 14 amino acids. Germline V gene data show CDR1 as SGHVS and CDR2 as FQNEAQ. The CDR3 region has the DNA TGTGCCAGCAGCTTAGGGCAGCCATATCAGCCCCAGCATTTT. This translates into CASSLGQPYQPQHF.

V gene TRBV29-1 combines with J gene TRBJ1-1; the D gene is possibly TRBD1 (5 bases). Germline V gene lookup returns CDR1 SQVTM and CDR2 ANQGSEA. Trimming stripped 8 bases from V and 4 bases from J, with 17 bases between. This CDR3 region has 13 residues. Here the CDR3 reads CSSKGRGGTEAFF. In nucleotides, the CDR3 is TGCAGCTCCAAGGGACGGGGGGGCACTGAAGCTTTCTTT. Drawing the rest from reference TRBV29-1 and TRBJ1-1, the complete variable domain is SAVISQKPSRDICQRGTSLTIQCQVDSQVTMMFWYRQQPGQSLTLIATANQGSEATYESGFVIDKFPISRPNLTFSTLTVSNMSPEDSSIYLCSSKGRGGTEAFFGQGTRLTVV.

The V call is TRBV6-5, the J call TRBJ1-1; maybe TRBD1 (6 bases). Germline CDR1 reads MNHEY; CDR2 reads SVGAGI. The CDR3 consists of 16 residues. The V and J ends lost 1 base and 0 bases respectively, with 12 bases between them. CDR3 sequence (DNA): TGTGCCAGCAGTTACTTCCCGGACAGATTGAACACTGAAGCTTTCTTT. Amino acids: CASSYFPDRLNTEAFF.

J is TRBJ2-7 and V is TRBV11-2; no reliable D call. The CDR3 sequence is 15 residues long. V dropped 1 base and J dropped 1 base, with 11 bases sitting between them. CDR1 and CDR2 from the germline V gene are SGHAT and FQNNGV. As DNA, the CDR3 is TGTGCCAGCAGCTTAGGGTTACTGGCTTCCTACGAGCAGTACTTC. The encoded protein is CASSLGLLASYEQYF.